The T cell receptor beta chain under discussion was sequenced for a study of neurological immune-mediated disorders. Study in general: Relapsing-remitting disease affected around 30, and secondary progressive 3, of roughly 34 multiple sclerosis patients. The study's findings and limits: Expanded clones shared no CDR3 amino acid sequences across subjects, suggesting private repertoires in all groups. According to phylogenetic grouping, one related-CDR3 cluster, a possible signature, contained the repertoires of 18 of 34 multiple sclerosis patients.

This clonotype was detected a few times. Its target is unknown. The cDNA came from 5'RACE with 10-nucleotide random UMIs. MiXCR, applied by TCRdb to the 5' RACE reads, yields one record per CDR3 protein. The sample contains 95,000 or so distinct CDR3 sequences, around 3.3% of which appear only once. Sequencing was carried out using PBMCs. This clonotype was obtained from a woman under 30 with multiple sclerosis.

This chain's CDR3 is CSAHGTDSYNEQFF. CDR3 bases: TGCAGTGCCCACGGGACGGATTCCTACAATGAGCAGTTCTTC. The chain joins TRBV20-1 to TRBJ2-1, with D perhaps assigned TRBD1 or TRBD2 (5 bases each). Germline CDR1 is DFQATT and CDR2 is SNEGSKA (reference sequence). This CDR3 has 14 amino acids. The V end was cut by 6 bases, the J end by 1 base, with 13 bases between.